These 14 T cell receptor beta chains were sequenced from one sample in a study of cytomegalovirus exposure and HLA in healthy donors. PCR employed 60 Vbeta and 13 Jbeta primers. TCRdb's copy holds only in-frame clones and misses some; the assay was immunoSEQ multiplex PCR. The repertoire consists of 130,000 or so clones, with less than 80% occurring once and the leading ten covering around 6.6%. Sequences were obtained from PBMCs. The origin of the receptors is a man between 40 and 49 years old in good health and CMV-seropositive.

This clone appeared a few times. The chain uses TRBV6-1 and TRBJ2-1; D perhaps matches TRBD2 (5 bases). The CDR3 length is 14 residues. CDR1 and CDR2 (germline): MNHNS, SASEGT. V dropped 6 bases and J dropped 0 bases, with 9 bases sitting between them. CDR3 residues: CASRSGASYNEQFF. DNA of the CDR3: TGTGCCAGCAGGAGCGGAGCCTCCTACAATGAGCAGTTCTTC.

V usage is TRBV5-1 and J usage is TRBJ2-1, with 7 bases matching TRBD2. Germline V lookup: CDR1 SGHRS, CDR2 YFSETQ. The CDR3 has 13 amino acids. V trimming: 9 bases; J trimming: 2 bases; junction bases outside the gene matches: 5. CDR3 sequence reads: CATQRDAYNEQFF. For the CDR3, the DNA is TGCGCCACCCAGCGGGATGCCTACAATGAGCAGTTCTTC.

The gene calls are TRBV2 and TRBJ2-7; TRBD2 matches 9 bases. V lost 6 bases and J lost 0; bases outside the gene matches: 6. Looked up from germline, CDR1 is SNHLY and CDR2 is FYNNEI. This CDR3 is 15 amino acids long. The CDR3 loop reads CASSGSGRSSYEQYF. The CDR3 nucleotides are TGTGCCAGCAGCGGCAGCGGGAGGAGCTCCTACGAGCAGTACTTC.

The table lists this clone with a count of one. The chain combines TRBV11-2 with TRBJ2-3, with TRBD1 identical over 8 bases. This CDR3 has 14 amino acids. Germline trimming cut 5 bases from V and 3 bases from J; bases unmatched to any gene: 4. Germline V lookup: CDR1 SGHAT, CDR2 FQNNGV. CDR3 DNA: TGTGCCAGCAGCCCTGGGACAGGAACAGATACGCAGTATTTT. As protein: CASSPGTGTDTQYF.

V gene TRBV28 combines with J gene TRBJ2-5; 14 bases align to TRBD2. The germline CDR1 and CDR2 sequences are MDHEN and SYDVKM. J was trimmed by 5 bases and V by 4 bases; bases with no gene match: 6. The CDR3 contains 16 residues. The CDR3 region has the DNA TGTGCCAGCAGTTCCCGGACTAGCGGGAGGTGGGAGACCCAGTACTTC. The encoded protein is CASSSRTSGRWETQYF.

The V and J genes are TRBV2 and TRBJ1-1; D is ambiguous. The CDR3 loop spans 13 amino acids. Trimming shortened V by 10 bases and J by 0 bases, and 12 bases separated the two germline ends. Germline CDR1 is SNHLY and CDR2 is FYNNEI. CDR3 nucleotides: TGTGCCATCCACGAGCTATTGAACACTGAAGCTTTCTTT. It translates to CAIHELLNTEAFF.

In nucleotides, the CDR3 is TGTGCCAGCAGCGAGGGACTAGCGGGGGTAACAGATACGCAGTATTTT. Its translation is CASSEGLAGVTDTQYF. The V and J genes are TRBV11-1 and TRBJ2-3; 14 positions agree with TRBD2. The CDR3 covers 16 residues. V gave up 5 bases and J gave up 3 bases; unmatched junction bases: 4. CDR1 is SGHAT and CDR2 is FQDESV in the germline V gene (reference sequence).

The rearrangement joins TRBV18 to TRBJ1-1, with TRBD1 matching over 8 bases. V shed 6 bases and J 3 bases; nucleotides not matched to a gene: 3. Germline CDR1 reads KGHSH; CDR2 reads LQKENI. The CDR3 consists of 13 residues. CDR3 protein: CASSDRGYTEAFF. The CDR3, as DNA: TGTGCCAGCTCTGACAGGGGATACACTGAAGCTTTCTTT.

This clone was counted a single time. V and J are TRBV5-1 and TRBJ2-2; 8 bases agree with TRBD2. The ends lost 0 bases at V and 0 bases at J; junction bases unmatched: 1. The CDR3 sequence is 16 residues long. Germline V gives CDR1 SGHRS, CDR2 YFSETQ. CDR3 DNA: TGCGCCAGCAGCTTGGTACTAGCGGCGAACACCGGGGAGCTGTTTTTT. Translation: CASSLVLAANTGELFF. The full variable domain, completed using reference TRBV5-1 and TRBJ2-2, is KAGVTQTPRYLIKTRGQQVTLSCSPISGHRSVSWYQQTPGQGLQFLFEYFSETQRNKGNFPGRFSGRQFSNSRSEMNVSTLELGDSALYLCASSLVLAANTGELFFGEGSRLTVL.

This chain joins TRBV11-3 and TRBJ2-2; maybe TRBD2 (6 bases). CDR3 length equals 14 residues. V was cut by 8 bases and J by 4 bases, with 14 bases left in between. Germline-derived CDR1 and CDR2 are SGHNT and YENEEA. CDR3 DNA sequence: TGTGCCAGCGGGCCCGGGAGCCCCACCGGGGAGCTGTTTTTT. Translation gives CASGPGSPTGELFF.

The rearrangement links TRBV9 to TRBJ1-1, with unresolved D. The V end lost 4 bases, the J end lost 1 base, and 14 bases lay between the germline ends. The germline V gene has CDR1 SGDLS and CDR2 YYNGEE. This CDR3 has 15 residues. The CDR3 nucleotides read TGTGCCAGCAGCCCGCGGGATTACGGGAACACTGAAGCTTTCTTT. Its protein is CASSPRDYGNTEAFF.

The genes are TRBV5-1 and TRBJ2-1; D is ambiguous. V shed 4 bases and J shed 4 bases, with 9 bases lying between them. The CDR3 consists of 13 residues. CDR1 and CDR2 (germline): SGHRS, YFSETQ. CDR3 DNA: TGCGCCAGCAGCCTGAGACTGTACAATGAGCAGTTCTTC. Protein sequence: CASSLRLYNEQFF. The full variable domain, with the rest looked up from reference TRBV5-1 and TRBJ2-1, is KAGVTQTPRYLIKTRGQQVTLSCSPISGHRSVSWYQQTPGQGLQFLFEYFSETQRNKGNFPGRFSGRQFSNSRSEMNVSTLELGDSALYLCASSLRLYNEQFFGPGTRLTVL.

The chain combines TRBV29-1 with TRBJ1-2; D is undetermined. Trimming pared 5 bases from V and 3 bases from J, leaving 10 bases between. CDR3 length: 12 amino acids. The V gene's germline CDR1 is SQVTM and CDR2 ANQGSEA. The DNA of the CDR3 is TGCAGCGTTCTCCGGGATGACTATGGCTACACCTTC. Its protein product is CSVLRDDYGYTF.

This rearrangement joins TRBV15 to TRBJ2-7; D gene uncertain. This CDR3 is built from 13 residues. Trimming took off 0 bases at V and 8 bases at J, with 11 bases between the two ends. The germline V gene encodes CDR1 LNHNV and CDR2 YYDKDF (reference sequence). The CDR3 nucleotides are TGTGCCACCAGCAGAGACAGTACTACGAAGCAGTACTTC. This gives the protein CATSRDSTTKQYF.